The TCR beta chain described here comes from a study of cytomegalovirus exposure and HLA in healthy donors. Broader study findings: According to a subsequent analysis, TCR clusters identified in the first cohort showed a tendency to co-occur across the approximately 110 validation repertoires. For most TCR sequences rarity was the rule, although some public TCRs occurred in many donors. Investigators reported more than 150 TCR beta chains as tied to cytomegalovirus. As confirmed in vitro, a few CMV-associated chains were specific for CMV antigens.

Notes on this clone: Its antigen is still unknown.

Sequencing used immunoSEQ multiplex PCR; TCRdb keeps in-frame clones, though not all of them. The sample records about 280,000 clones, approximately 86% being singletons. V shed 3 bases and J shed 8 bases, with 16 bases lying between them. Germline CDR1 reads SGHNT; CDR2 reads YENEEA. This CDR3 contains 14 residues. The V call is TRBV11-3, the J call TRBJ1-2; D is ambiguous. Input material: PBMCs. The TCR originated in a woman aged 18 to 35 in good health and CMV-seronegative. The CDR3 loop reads CASSFGGRQGGYTF. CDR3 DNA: TGTGCCAGCAGCTTTGGAGGGAGACAAGGAGGCTACACCTTC.